These T cell receptor beta chains were read from a single sample in a study of blood T cell repertoires in COVID-19. Produced via immunoSEQ multiplex PCR; TCRdb's table is partial and in-frame only. The sample includes some 100,000 clones, approximately 91% seen only once; the top ten take about 2.2%. The sequencing input was peripheral blood. Receptor source: a man between 45 and 60 years old with active COVID-19. Each CDR3 is given without its conserved first and last residue. Fields, in order: CDR3 protein, D gene, clone size, V gene, J gene, CDR3 length. The D gene is left open where the match is weak. Expanded clones are given a class, and other clones once, few, many or no size at all.

ASSDGTSGVQWQF	TRBD2	NA	TRBV9	TRBJ2-1	13
SVTSGVNQPQH	NA	NA	TRBV29-1	TRBJ1-5	11
ASRDRESARYGYT	TRBD1	once	TRBV13	TRBJ1-2	13
ASSPLAPEAF	NA	NA	TRBV11-2	TRBJ1-1	10
ASSQDGSEGTQY	NA	once	TRBV9	TRBJ2-5	12
ASTQYQGNYLSGELF	NA	NA	TRBV19	TRBJ2-2	15
SVLKGVNTGELF	NA	NA	TRBV29-1	TRBJ2-2	12
ASSYSNSNYGYT	NA	NA	TRBV6-5	TRBJ1-2	12
ASSYFAGGANEQF	TRBD2	once	TRBV6-5	TRBJ2-1	13
ASSPAPLGQVTADTQY	TRBD1	NA	TRBV5-8	TRBJ2-3	16
ASSLNRFQETQY	NA	once	TRBV7-2	TRBJ2-5	12
ASSQTDTDTQY	NA	NA	TRBV4-1	TRBJ2-3	11
AWTPGGYNEKLF	TRBD1	NA	TRBV30	TRBJ1-4	12
AIGGEVTGTDTQY	NA	NA	TRBV10-3	TRBJ2-3	13
ASSLRGGGNQPQH	NA	NA	TRBV27	TRBJ1-5	13
ASSLTSGGTNLLQY	TRBD2	NA	TRBV5-1	TRBJ2-7	14
ASNPDRGRGGYT	TRBD1	NA	TRBV6-6	TRBJ1-2	12
ASSLGQNYEQY	NA	NA	TRBV3-1/TRBV3-2	TRBJ2-7	11
ASRQRERDTQY	TRBD2	NA	TRBV6-5	TRBJ2-3	11
ASSAYTEAF	NA	few	TRBV2	TRBJ1-1	9
ASSERLNGDTQY	NA	NA	TRBV6-1	TRBJ2-3	12
ASSLAQGRHEQF	NA	NA	TRBV5-1	TRBJ2-1	12
ASSRAEGGTGELF	NA	NA	TRBV4-2	TRBJ2-2	13
SVGTSGGDTQY	TRBD2	once	TRBV29-1	TRBJ2-3	11
ATSDSAGWSADTQY	NA	NA	TRBV24-1	TRBJ2-3	14
ASSLGHRGEPQH	TRBD1	NA	TRBV7-8	TRBJ1-5	12
ATRQSIGEQY	NA	NA	TRBV6-5	TRBJ2-7	10
ASSQDKGWSHEQY	NA	NA	TRBV3-1/TRBV3-2	TRBJ2-7	13
AWQSQGGSPLH	NA	once	TRBV30	TRBJ1-6	11
ATTPGGSTGELF	TRBD2	few	TRBV5-1	TRBJ2-2	12
SVEEGVGQF	NA	NA	TRBV29-1	TRBJ2-1	9
ASSLTADSSYEQY	NA	NA	TRBV11-2	TRBJ2-7	13
ATSRKGQGANTGELF	TRBD1	NA	TRBV15	TRBJ2-2	15